A single sample is the source of the 26 T cell receptor beta chains below, sequenced in a study of vaccination effects on CD4 cells after COVID-19 (dated 2022 in TCRdb). These receptors have no identified antigens. In the ViraFEST assay, PBMC were stimulated with viral peptide pools, and antigen-specific CD4+ T cell clonotypes were then identified by expansion using TCR sequencing. After more than nine days of culture, CD4+ T cells were isolated with the EasySep CD4+ T cell isolation kit. The absence of prior SARS-CoV-2 infection in healthy vaccine recipients was confirmed by negative nucleocapsid antibodies before and after vaccination. The protocol used for the library was the immunoSEQ multiplex PCR assay. In its TCRdb copy, this immuneACCESS table keeps in-frame sequences only and misses some clones. Where compared with another copy, unresolved V genes explain less than half of these, and the others have no known cause. This sample is represented by some 69,000 clones; more than 70% of them were singletons. The ten largest clonotypes hold roughly 3.1% of the sample.

Sequenced here: CD4+ T cells from PBMCs cultured with HCoV-NL63 spike peptides, sampled before COVID-19 vaccination. Sample cell subset or site, as interpreted from the label and publication: HCoV-NL63 spike overlapping peptide pool stimulation. These receptors were taken from a human donor who received a COVID-19 vaccine.

This rearrangement joins TRBV24-1 to TRBJ2-5; perhaps D is TRBD1 or TRBD2 (5 bases each). This CDR3 is 17 amino acids long. Trimming stripped 5 bases from V and 5 bases from J, with 23 bases between. Germline CDR1 reads KGHDR; CDR2 reads SFDVKD. In DNA form, the CDR3 reads TGTGCCACCAGTGGCCCCTCCCTGGGGGTAGCAGGGGAGACCCAGTACTTC. Translated: CATSGPSLGVAGETQYF.

The J gene is TRBJ1-5, the V gene TRBV7-5; no DNA check was done on the table's D call, TRBD1. TRBV7-5 is designated a pseudogene. The CDR3 spans 16 residues. CDR3 sequence reads: CARSLGTSKPNQPQHF. In DNA, the CDR3 is TGTGCCAGAAGCTTAGGGACATCTAAACCCAATCAGCCCCAGCATTTT.

This rearrangement joins TRBV6-5 to TRBJ1-6; D ambiguous. Trimming took off 2 bases at V and 4 bases at J, with 9 bases between the two ends. The germline gives CDR1 MNHEY, CDR2 SVGAGI. This CDR3 spans 15 amino acids. CDR3 nucleotides: TGTGCCAGCAGTTACGAACAGAGATATAATTCACCCCTCCACTTT. Translating gives CASSYEQRYNSPLHF.

This clone was detected a few times. The V and J genes are TRBV6-5 and TRBJ1-5; 7 bases align to TRBD1. The CDR3 loop spans 13 amino acids. Germline CDR1 and CDR2: MNHEY and SVGAGI. Trimming cost V 6 bases and J 4 bases; bases outside gene matches: 3. DNA of the CDR3: TGTGCCAGCAGCGGGACAGCAAATCAGCCCCAGCATTTT. The encoded protein is CASSGTANQPQHF.

The V and J genes are TRBV7-2 and TRBJ2-5, with TRBD2 identical over 7 bases. This CDR3 has 15 amino acids. Trimming removed 0 bases from V and 5 bases from J; junction bases left unmatched: 6. In germline, CDR1 is SGHTA, CDR2 FQGNSA. This CDR3 reads CASSLAGGVVETQYF. CDR3 nucleotides: TGTGCCAGCAGCTTAGCGGGGGGGGTGGTGGAGACCCAGTACTTC. The full variable domain, in which reference TRBV7-2 and TRBJ2-5 provide the parts outside the CDR3, is GAGVSQSPSNKVTEKGKDVELRCDPISGHTALYWYRQSLGQGLEFLIYFQGNSAPDKSGLPSDRFSAERTGGSVSTLTIQRTQQEDSAVYLCASSLAGGVVETQYFGPGTRLLVL.

The chain links TRBV10-1 to TRBJ2-4; D may be TRBD1 (5 bases). The germline V gene has CDR1 WNHNN and CDR2 SYGVQD (reference sequence). The CDR3 covers 14 residues. Trimming stripped 4 bases from V and 0 bases from J, with 7 bases between. DNA for the CDR3: TGCGCCAGCAGTGCCACAGGAGCCAAAAACATTCAGTACTTC. Its translation: CASSATGAKNIQYF.

This chain joins TRBV6-2 or TRBV6-3 and TRBJ2-1, with D unresolved. V lost 6 bases to trimming and J lost 7 bases, with 22 bases between them. Germline V CDR1 and CDR2: MNHEY, SVGEGT. CDR3 size: 16 residues. CDR3 sequence (DNA): TGTGCCAGCAGCCCTACTTACCCTGCAGGTCGTAATGAGCAGTTCTTC. Protein: CASSPTYPAGRNEQFF.

This clone was observed once. CDR3 amino acids: CASSIDLGVSNTEAFF. DNA for the CDR3: TGTGCCAGTAGTATAGACCTCGGGGTGTCGAACACTGAAGCTTTCTTT. The chain is built from TRBV19 and TRBJ1-1; no clear D. V shed 0 bases and J shed 1 base, with 12 bases lying between them. The CDR3 extends over 16 amino acids. The V gene's germline CDR1 is LNHDA and CDR2 SQIVND (reference sequence).

Points on this clone: Mismatch with germline at one junction end may stem from a read error. The rearrangement links TRBV6-1 to TRBJ1-4, with D possibly TRBD1 on 5 matching bases. The germline V gene encodes CDR1 MNHNS and CDR2 SASEGT. CDR3 length: 12 residues. DNA for the CDR3: TGTGCCAGCAGTCAAGCCCAGGGAAAACTGTTTTTT. This codes for CASSQAQGKLFF.

This clone has more than one count but fewer than ten. The genes are TRBV7-2 and TRBJ1-6; 9 bases agree with TRBD1. This CDR3 region has 18 residues. Trimming took 5 bases from V and 4 from J; bases not matched to a gene: 12. The germline gives CDR1 SGHTA, CDR2 FQGNSA. DNA for the CDR3: TGTGCCAGCAGCATGGGACAGGGCGGCGGTACATATAATTCACCCCTCCACTTT. It specifies CASSMGQGGGTYNSPLHF.

This chain uses TRBV15 with TRBJ1-2; D gene unclear. With 0 bases removed from V and 6 bases from J, the gap between germline ends came to 17 bases. The CDR3 is 16 residues long. The germline gives CDR1 LNHNV, CDR2 YYDKDF (reference sequence). CDR3 residues: CATSRDRGGKVHGYTF. DNA of the CDR3: TGTGCCACCAGCAGAGATCGAGGAGGGAAAGTCCATGGCTACACCTTC.

V gene TRBV23-1 combines with J gene TRBJ2-1; D ambiguous. TRBV23-1 falls under the ORF class, with uncertain function. The CDR3 has 14 amino acids. V was shortened by 8 bases and J by 5 bases, with 16 bases between the two germline ends. The CDR3 nucleotides are TGCGCCAGCGAGGCCAGACGGAAACACAATGAGCAGTTCTTC. Its protein product is CASEARRKHNEQFF.

The V call is TRBV12-3 or TRBV12-4, the J call TRBJ1-2; 7 nucleotides align to TRBD1. V gave up 5 bases and J gave up 7 bases; unmatched junction bases: 7. The CDR3 length is 13 residues. The CDR3 loop reads CASSNYRGSGYTF. Written as DNA, the CDR3 is TGTGCCAGCAGTAACTACAGGGGCAGTGGCTACACCTTC.

The J gene is TRBJ2-3, the V gene TRBV18, with TRBD2 matching over 9 bases. V trimming: 0 bases; J trimming: 2 bases; junction bases outside the gene matches: 3. Germline V gene data show CDR1 as KGHSH and CDR2 as LQKENI. The CDR3 spans 16 residues. CDR3 protein: CASSPPRGGLTDTQYF. DNA for the CDR3: TGTGCCAGCTCACCACCGCGGGGGGGCCTCACAGATACGCAGTATTTT.

Turning to this clone: Distinct nucleotide sequences in the sample also encode this CDR3. The CDR3 reads CASSPGTGRDTQYF. CDR3 nucleotides: TGTGCCAGCTCACCGGGGACAGGAAGAGATACGCAGTATTTT. This chain connects TRBV18 to TRBJ2-3; 8 bases fit TRBD1. CDR1 is KGHSH and CDR2 is LQKENI in the germline V gene. This CDR3 is 14 amino acids long. V lost 3 bases, J lost 5 bases, and 4 bases stayed unmatched.

The V gene is TRBV6-6, the J gene TRBJ2-1; D perhaps matches TRBD2 (6 bases). The CDR3 is 12 residues long. Germline values: CDR1 MNHNY, CDR2 SVGAGI (reference sequence). Trimming took 8 bases from V and 5 from J, leaving 10 bases between them. CDR3 amino acids: CASGWGDNEQFF. The CDR3 DNA sequence: TGTGCCAGCGGGTGGGGGGACAATGAGCAGTTCTTC.

V is TRBV10-1 and J is TRBJ2-3; the match to TRBD2 covers 10 bases. Trimming cost V 1 base and J 1 base; bases outside gene matches: 5. The CDR3 is made up of 17 amino acids. CDR1 and CDR2 from the germline V gene are WNHNN and SYGVQD (reference sequence). CDR3 sequence: CASSELSSGGRTDTQYF. CDR3 coding DNA: TGCGCCAGCAGTGAGTTGTCTAGCGGGGGCCGCACAGATACGCAGTATTTT.

This chain uses TRBV7-7 with TRBJ1-3; D may be TRBD1 (5 bases). CDR1 is SSHAT, CDR2 FNYEAQ, per germline (reference sequence). The V end was cut by 1 base, the J end by 4 bases, with 11 bases between. This CDR3 has 15 residues. This CDR3 reads CASSLDSGQGNTIYF. As DNA, the CDR3 is TGTGCCAGCAGCTTAGATTCGGGGCAAGGAAACACCATATATTTT.

The chain recombines TRBV6-4 with TRBJ2-2; D is uncertain. Trimming shortened V by 5 bases and J by 3 bases, and 19 bases separated the two germline ends. The CDR3 extends over 17 amino acids. Per the germline V gene, CDR1 is MRHNA and CDR2 is SNTAGT. CDR3 in DNA: TGTGCCAGCAGTCGCGCGGCGACGGCTCTCTACACCGGGGAGCTGTTTTTT. It translates to CASSRAATALYTGELFF.

The V and J genes are TRBV19 and TRBJ1-5; D is unclear. CDR1 and CDR2 from the germline V gene are LNHDA and SQIVND (reference sequence). The CDR3 loop spans 15 amino acids. V lost 4 bases and J 2 bases, leaving 12 bases between the germline ends. CDR3 sequence: CASSTPRIRNQPQHF. CDR3 sequence (DNA): TGTGCCAGTAGTACCCCCCGCATTCGCAATCAGCCCCAGCATTTT.

The V and J genes are TRBV15 and TRBJ2-2; 14 nucleotides match TRBD2. With 5 bases clipped from V and 6 bases from J, the junction kept 8 bases outside the gene matches. Looked up from germline, CDR1 is LNHNV and CDR2 is YYDKDF (reference sequence). This CDR3 region has 17 residues. DNA of the CDR3: TGTGCCACCAGCGCGCGCGGGACTAGCGGGGGCCCCGGGGAGCTGTTTTTT. Its translation: CATSARGTSGGPGELFF.

The CDR3 region has the DNA TGTGCCAGCGGCGACTCGACAGGGCCTCGGGAGACCCAGTACTTC. Amino acids: CASGDSTGPRETQYF. The chain has TRBV2 and TRBJ2-5; TRBD1 matches 7 bases. Germline V gene lookup returns CDR1 SNHLY and CDR2 FYNNEI. Trimming at V came to 8 bases and at J to 5 bases, leaving 14 bases not matched to a gene. The CDR3 has 15 residues.

This chain connects TRBV6-6 to TRBJ2-7; D possibly corresponds to TRBD1 (5 bases). Germline CDR1 reads MNHNY; CDR2 reads SVGAGI (reference sequence). Trimming cost V 2 bases and J 4 bases, with 18 bases left between them. The CDR3 extends over 16 amino acids. The CDR3 spells CASSYQRGSPTYEQYV. The CDR3 DNA follows: TGTGCCAGCAGTTACCAAAGGGGCTCCCCAACTTACGAGCAGTACGTC.

The chain is built from TRBV2 and TRBJ1-5; D is ambiguous. Per the germline V gene, CDR1 is SNHLY and CDR2 is FYNNEI. Trimming stripped 2 bases from V and 0 bases from J, with 8 bases between. The length of the CDR3 is 15 residues. This CDR3 is CASSENGVSNQPQHF. For the CDR3, the DNA is TGTGCCAGCAGTGAAAACGGGGTTAGCAATCAGCCCCAGCATTTT.

The J gene is TRBJ2-3, the V gene TRBV10-1, with D perhaps TRBD2 (6 bases). CDR1 is WNHNN, CDR2 SYGVQD, per germline (reference sequence). V was pared by 4 bases and J by 6 bases, with 17 bases between. This CDR3 has 15 amino acids. CDR3 nucleotide sequence: TGCGCCAGCAGTGTGACCCCGGGACTTTCGGATACGCAGTATTTT. Protein: CASSVTPGLSDTQYF.

This clone appeared once. The chain's CDR3 is CATQTDTDTQYF. CDR3 DNA: TGTGCCACTCAGACAGACACAGATACGCAGTATTTT. This chain connects TRBV24-1 to TRBJ2-3; D possibly corresponds to TRBD1 (5 bases). Germline CDR1 is KGHDR and CDR2 is SFDVKD. V dropped 10 bases and J dropped 2 bases, with 9 bases sitting between them. This CDR3 is built from 12 residues.